A selection of T cell receptor beta chains follows, all from one sample in a study of blood T cells in healthy people across ages. TCRdb re-derived calls from the 5' RACE reads in MiXCR, one entry per CDR3 protein. The sample has 650,000 to 1,000,000 distinct CDR3 sequences; 30% to 45% are singletons. The sequencing input was blood. These receptors were obtained from a man aged 18 to 30 in good health. CDR3s leave out the opening cysteine and the closing phenylalanine or tryptophan.

TRBV25-1	TRBJ2-3	ASSSGQHTQY
TRBV18	TRBJ2-7	ASSPVAADSTAGSEQY
TRBV20-1	TRBJ2-2	SARDRLAGSNTGELF
TRBV29-1	TRBJ2-7	SGVLSSTYERY
TRBV12-3/TRBV12-4	TRBJ1-4	ASTRNQANEKLF
TRBV20-1	TRBJ1-4	SARTSAQNEKLF
TRBV12-3/TRBV12-4	TRBJ1-1	VSSLQGGTEAF
TRBV14	TRBJ2-7	ASSQGRLTYEQY
TRBV4-1	TRBJ2-1	ASSGRRNPDREKLRGYNEQF
TRBV10-3	TRBJ2-2	ATTGTGGAGGELF
TRBV4-2	TRBJ2-7	ASSQANWDIQDEQY
TRBV12-5	TRBJ2-1	ASGFGTTTYNEQF
TRBV7-3	TRBJ2-3	ASSLGPTPASTDTQY
TRBV12-3/TRBV12-4	TRBJ1-2	ASSAQDRYYGYT
TRBV7-2	TRBJ2-4	ASSGTSGGDLAKNIQY
TRBV20-1	TRBJ1-1	SARGTGGRDTEAF
TRBV7-2	TRBJ2-1	ASSLNPGLIYNEQF
TRBV25-1	TRBJ1-4	ASSEGQGGEKLF
TRBV29-1	TRBJ2-5	SGTPGGLETQY
TRBV9	TRBJ2-3	ASSPRGTSGGGTDTQY
TRBV7-2	TRBJ1-2	ASSLRVTTGVVGGYT
TRBV11-2	-	ASSLSSRETQY
TRBV7-8	TRBJ2-6	ASSFRLGNSGANVLT
TRBV6-4	TRBJ2-7	ASSDRLKIYEQY
TRBV4-2	-	ASSQTPRDPAYEQY
TRBV5-6	TRBJ1-1	ASSTDQERVYTEAF
TRBV5-4	TRBJ2-7	ASSLGGQGFNEQY
TRBV20-1	TRBJ2-1	SARSGDSSSYNEQF
TRBV12-3/TRBV12-4	TRBJ2-4	ASSLGQLKKNIQY
TRBV12-3/TRBV12-4	TRBJ2-1	ASSPSPGTATYNEQF
TRBV7-2	TRBJ2-3	ASTSRGGSGAADTQY
TRBV6-5	TRBJ2-1	ASSVQRAYNEQF
TRBV28	TRBJ1-1	ASSLDEGGTEAF
TRBV12-3/TRBV12-4	TRBJ1-4	ASSSHGTEVNEKLF
TRBV6-2/TRBV6-3	TRBJ2-7	ASSYPTGGPSYEQY
TRBV3-1	TRBJ1-2	ASSQAPTGDEGYT
TRBV4-3	TRBJ2-5	ASSQDWASGNNEQY
TRBV5-1	TRBJ1-6	ASSSVGTNSPLH
TRBV5-1	TRBJ2-7	ASSSRQEGSYEQY
TRBV12-3/TRBV12-4	TRBJ2-1	ASSTTSMGYNEQF
TRBV5-6	TRBJ2-5	ASSLGLGRGETQY
TRBV4-1	TRBJ2-5	ASSQDGMSRGSQY
TRBV29-1	TRBJ2-1	SVDGRVRETQF
TRBV7-6	TRBJ2-6	ASSLARTGGFSSGANVLT
TRBV27	TRBJ2-1	ASSLNRGGYTDEQF
TRBV11-2	TRBJ2-3	ASTPLPTSTHTQY
TRBV10-3	TRBJ2-2	AISESLVLAGGTGELF
TRBV5-1	TRBJ2-2	ASSLRQNTGELF
TRBV7-9	TRBJ2-4	ASSQLMGGALAKNIQY
TRBV21-1	TRBJ2-7	ASSKRWTASSYEQY
TRBV6-2/TRBV6-3	TRBJ2-7	ASATGSSYNEQY
TRBV4-1	TRBJ1-1	ASSQAYGGGTEAF
TRBV12-3/TRBV12-4	TRBJ2-6	ASRFSSGANVLT
TRBV4-1	TRBJ2-7	ASSQEDSLRYEQY
TRBV29-1	TRBJ1-1	SVRGRLNTEAF
TRBV20-1	TRBJ2-6	SAADRVLSSGANVLT
TRBV5-1	TRBJ2-3	AGSFDRGLRY